A selection of T cell receptor beta chains follows, all from one sample in a study of OX40 agonist ivuxolimab in advanced cancers. Only in-frame clones appear in the TCRdb table, and some are missing; sequencing was by immunoSEQ multiplex PCR. The table shows approximately 25,000 clones, with just over 90% occurring only once. The sample in question was CD4+ or CD8+ T cells sorted from blood, obtained in a trial of the OX40 agonist ivuxolimab. The receptors shown here come from an adult with an advanced solid tumor such as melanoma, head and neck, liver or kidney cancer. Both conserved end residues are part of each CDR3. Each record gives: V gene, D gene, J gene, clone size, CDR3 protein, CDR3 DNA. D genes are given only for firm matches. Some rows mark clone size as missing; the rest say once, few, many or name a class of expanded clone.

>TRBV30|-|TRBJ1-4|-
CAWSVRGSGEKLFF
TGTGCCTGGAGTGTACGGGGCTCGGGGGAAAAACTGTTTTTT
>TRBV18|-|TRBJ2-7|-
CASNGDTTYEQYF
TGTGCCAGCAACGGGGACACTACCTACGAGCAGTACTTC
>TRBV6-6|-|TRBJ1-6|-
CASSYAGEGSPLHF
TGTGCCAGCAGTTACGCGGGGGAAGGGTCACCCCTCCACTTT
>TRBV5-1|TRBD1|TRBJ1-6|-
CASSHHGQGTNSPLHF
TGCGCCAGCAGCCACCACGGACAGGGTACTAATTCACCCCTCCACTTT
>TRBV10-3|-|TRBJ2-1|-
CAIGSVTYNEQFF
TGTGCCATCGGCAGTGTAACCTACAATGAGCAGTTCTTC
>TRBV6-1|TRBD1|TRBJ2-7|-
CASSIVGQLYEQYF
TGTGCCAGCAGTATCGTGGGACAGCTCTACGAGCAGTACTTC
>TRBV5-5|-|TRBJ2-7|once
CASSLVGSYEQYF
TGTGCCAGCAGCTTGGTAGGCTCCTACGAGCAGTACTTC
>TRBV11-3|TRBD2|TRBJ2-2|-
CASSASGGLAGELFF
TGTGCCAGCAGCGCCAGCGGGGGTTTAGCAGGGGAGCTGTTTTTT
>TRBV27|-|TRBJ1-2|few
CASSFGHTF
TGTGCCAGCAGTTTTGGGCACACCTTC
>TRBV5-8|-|TRBJ1-4|-
CASSLIPNNRGLFF
TGTGCCAGCAGCTTGATCCCGAACAATCGAGGACTGTTTTTT
>TRBV10-3|TRBD1|TRBJ1-1|-
CAVSPGGRAEAFF
TGTGCCGTATCACCAGGGGGGCGCGCTGAAGCTTTCTTT
>TRBV5-1|TRBD1|TRBJ1-4|-
CASSLGQGEKLFF
TGCGCCAGCAGCTTGGGACAGGGCGAAAAACTGTTTTTT
>TRBV14|-|TRBJ1-1|-
CASSPGRNTEAFF
TGTGCCAGCAGCCCCGGGAGGAACACTGAAGCTTTCTTT
>TRBV28|-|TRBJ1-1|-
CASSFWTSGENTEAFF
TGTGCCAGCAGTTTCTGGACCTCGGGGGAAAACACTGAAGCTTTCTTT